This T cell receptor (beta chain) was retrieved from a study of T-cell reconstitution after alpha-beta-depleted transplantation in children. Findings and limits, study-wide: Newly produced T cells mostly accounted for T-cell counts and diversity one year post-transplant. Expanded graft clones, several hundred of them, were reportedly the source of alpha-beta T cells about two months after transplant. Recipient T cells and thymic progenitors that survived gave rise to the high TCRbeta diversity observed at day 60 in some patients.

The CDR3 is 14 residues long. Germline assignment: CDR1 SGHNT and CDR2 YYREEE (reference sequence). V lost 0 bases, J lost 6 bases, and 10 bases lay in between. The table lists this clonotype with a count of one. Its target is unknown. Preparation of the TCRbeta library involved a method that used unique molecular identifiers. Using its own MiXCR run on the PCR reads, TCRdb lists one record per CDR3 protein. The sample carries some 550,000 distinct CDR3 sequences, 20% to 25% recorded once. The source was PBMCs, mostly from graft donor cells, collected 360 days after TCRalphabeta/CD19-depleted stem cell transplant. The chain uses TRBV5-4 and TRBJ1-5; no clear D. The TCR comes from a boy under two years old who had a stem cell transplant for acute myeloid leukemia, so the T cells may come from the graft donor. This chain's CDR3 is CASSLVIRTQPQHF. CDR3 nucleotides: TGTGCCAGCAGCTTGGTTATACGGACTCAGCCCCAGCATTTT.